Below are 5 T cell receptor beta chains sequenced from a single sample in a study of T-cell memory formation after mild COVID-19. TCRdb fed the 5' RACE reads into MiXCR, producing one record per CDR3 protein. The sample contains some 64,000 distinct CDR3 sequences, 9.3% of which appear only once. The sample was PBMCs or a T cell subset sorted from them (not recorded which). The receptors shown here come from a man younger than 30 who had mild COVID-19 (a few samples of this study predate the infection). Cell type and time point are not known.

V is TRBV7-3 and J is TRBJ2-1; D is undetermined. Trimming took off 5 bases at V and 2 bases at J, with 13 bases between the two ends. CDR1 is SGHTA, CDR2 FQGTGA, per germline. This CDR3 has 15 residues. CDR3 region: CASSTDPRAYNEQFF. CDR3 nucleotide sequence: TGTGCCAGCAGCACCGACCCCCGGGCCTACAATGAGCAGTTCTTC.

The V and J genes are TRBV18 and TRBJ2-2; 8 bases are shared with TRBD1. Trimming took 4 bases from V and 4 from J; bases not matched to a gene: 5. The length of the CDR3 is 15 residues. The germline gives CDR1 KGHSH, CDR2 LQKENI. The CDR3 sequence is CASSLGQGSTGELFF. The CDR3 nucleotides are TGTGCCAGCTCACTCGGACAGGGATCCACCGGGGAGCTGTTTTTT.

Remarks on this clonotype: A read error may be the cause here, since a much bigger clone is one base away. V usage is TRBV7-2 and J usage is TRBJ1-6; maybe TRBD1 (6 bases). CDR1 SGHTA and CDR2 FQGNSA come from the germline V gene. The V gene lost 4 bases and the J gene lost 10 bases, with 17 bases spanning the gap. The CDR3 loop spans 15 amino acids. CDR3 in amino acids: CASSSQGTLKSPLHF. The DNA of the CDR3 is TGTGCCAGCAGCTCTCAGGGGACCCTTAAGTCACCCCTCCACTTT. The full variable domain, rest sourced from reference TRBV7-2 and TRBJ1-6, is GAGVSQSPSNKVTEKGKDVELRCDPISGHTALYWYRQSLGQGLEFLIYFQGNSAPDKSGLPSDRFSAERTGGSVSTLTIQRTQQEDSAVYLCASSSQGTLKSPLHFGNGTRLTVT.

This clonotype was detected many times. The CDR3 is CASSRQGATDTQYF. CDR3 nucleotides: TGTGCCAGCTCAAGGCAGGGGGCGACAGATACGCAGTATTTT. The chain combines TRBV18 with TRBJ2-3, with TRBD1 identical over 8 bases. J lost 3 bases, V lost 5 bases, and 4 bases had no gene match. The CDR3 contains 14 residues. Looked up from germline, CDR1 is KGHSH and CDR2 is LQKENI.

This clonotype was detected ten times or more. The chain links TRBV7-9 to TRBJ2-5; possibly TRBD1 or TRBD2 for D (5 bases each). Germline V gene lookup returns CDR1 SEHNR and CDR2 FQNEAQ (reference sequence). Trimming pared 7 bases from V and 3 bases from J, leaving 24 bases between. The CDR3 runs 17 residues. CDR3 DNA: TGTGCCAGCACCCCCCCCTCCTGGGACCTCTTCGAAGAGACCCAGTACTTC. This translates into CASTPPSWDLFEETQYF.